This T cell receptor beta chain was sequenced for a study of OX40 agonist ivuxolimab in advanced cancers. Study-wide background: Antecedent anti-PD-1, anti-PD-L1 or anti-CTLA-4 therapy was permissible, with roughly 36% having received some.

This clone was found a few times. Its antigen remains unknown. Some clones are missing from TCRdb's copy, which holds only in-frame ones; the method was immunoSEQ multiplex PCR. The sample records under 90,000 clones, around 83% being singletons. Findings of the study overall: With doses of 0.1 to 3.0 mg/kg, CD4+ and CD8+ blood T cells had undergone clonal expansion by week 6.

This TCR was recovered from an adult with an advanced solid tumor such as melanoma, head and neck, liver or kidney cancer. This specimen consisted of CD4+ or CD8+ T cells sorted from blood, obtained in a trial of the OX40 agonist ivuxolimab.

CDR3 sequence reads: CASSYPGTEYEQFF. CDR3 DNA: TGTGCCAGCAGTTACCCCGGGACAGAGTATGAGCAGTTCTTC. V is TRBV6-6 and J is TRBJ2-1, with 7 nucleotides matching TRBD1. Trimming at V came to 2 bases and at J to 8 bases, leaving 6 bases not matched to a gene. Per the germline V gene, CDR1 is MNHNY and CDR2 is SVGAGI (reference sequence). This CDR3 is built from 14 residues.